One T cell receptor (beta chain) is described in this entry. Antigen: not known. Profiled with immunoSEQ multiplex PCR; TCRdb holds only in-frame clones, not every one. This table has around 100,000 clones, more than 75% appearing once. These data belong to a study of graft-versus-host responses after intestinal transplantation. Study in general: Transplants given to recipients were multivisceral, liver-intestinal, or isolated intestinal. Among the recipients, all got anti-thymocyte globulin induction and then tacrolimus and steroids for approximately 3 years. Overall study results and limits: Peak circulating GvH clone levels tracked with early post-transplant HvG declines. Marrow from the recipient contained GvH clones, some of which had appeared first in ileum or blood.

The receptor comes from a human donor who was the organ donor for an intestinal transplant. Sequenced here: unstimulated CD4+ T cells sorted from spleen or lymph node cells, sampled before transplant.

This chain's CDR3 is CASGRVLSSPLHF. The DNA of the CDR3 is TGTGCCAGCGGTAGGGTCCTCAGTTCACCCCTCCACTTT. The chain employs TRBV6-5 and TRBJ1-6, with unresolved D. CDR3 length: 13 amino acids. The germline V and J ends were trimmed by 8 bases and 9 bases, with 14 bases remaining between them. Per the germline V gene, CDR1 is MNHEY and CDR2 is SVGAGI.